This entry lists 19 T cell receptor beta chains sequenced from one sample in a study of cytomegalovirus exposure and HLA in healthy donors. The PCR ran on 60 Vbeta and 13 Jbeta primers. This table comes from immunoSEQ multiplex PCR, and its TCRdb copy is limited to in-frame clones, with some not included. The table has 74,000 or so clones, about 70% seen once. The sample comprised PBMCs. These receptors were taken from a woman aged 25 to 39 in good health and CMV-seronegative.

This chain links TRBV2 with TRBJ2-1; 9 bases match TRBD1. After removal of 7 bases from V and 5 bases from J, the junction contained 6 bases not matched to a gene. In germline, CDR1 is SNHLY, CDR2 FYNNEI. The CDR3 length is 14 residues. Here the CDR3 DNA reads TGTGCCAGCACACTCGGGACAGGGCACAATGAGCAGTTCTTC. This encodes CASTLGTGHNEQFF. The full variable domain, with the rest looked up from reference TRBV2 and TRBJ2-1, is EPEVTQTPSHQVTQMGQEVILRCVPISNHLYFYWYRQILGQKVEFLVSFYNNEISEKSEIFDDQFSVERPDGSNFTLKIRSTKLEDSAMYFCASTLGTGHNEQFFGPGTRLTVL.

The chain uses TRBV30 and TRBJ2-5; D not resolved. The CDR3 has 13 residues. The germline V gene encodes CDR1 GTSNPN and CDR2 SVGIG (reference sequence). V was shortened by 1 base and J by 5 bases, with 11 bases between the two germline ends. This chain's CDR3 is CAWSGGGVETQYF. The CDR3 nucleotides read TGTGCCTGGAGTGGTGGTGGAGTTGAGACCCAGTACTTC.

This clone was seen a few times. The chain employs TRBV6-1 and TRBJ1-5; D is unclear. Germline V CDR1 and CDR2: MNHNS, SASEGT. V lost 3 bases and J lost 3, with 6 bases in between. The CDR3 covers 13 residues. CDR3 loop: CASSDSPNQPQHF. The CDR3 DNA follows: TGTGCCAGCAGTGACTCCCCCAATCAGCCCCAGCATTTT.

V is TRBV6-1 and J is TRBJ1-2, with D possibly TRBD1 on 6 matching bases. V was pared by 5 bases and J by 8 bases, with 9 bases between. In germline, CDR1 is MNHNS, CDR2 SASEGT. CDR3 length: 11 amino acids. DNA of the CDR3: TGTGCCAGCAGTTCACAGGGAGGCTACACCTTC. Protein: CASSSQGGYTF.

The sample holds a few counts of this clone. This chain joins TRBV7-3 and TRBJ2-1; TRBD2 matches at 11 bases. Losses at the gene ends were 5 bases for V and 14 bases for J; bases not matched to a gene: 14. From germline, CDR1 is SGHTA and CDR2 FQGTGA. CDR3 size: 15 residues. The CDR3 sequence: CASSPNELAGAKKFF. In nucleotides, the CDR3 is TGTGCCAGCAGCCCGAATGAACTAGCGGGGGCTAAAAAGTTCTTC.

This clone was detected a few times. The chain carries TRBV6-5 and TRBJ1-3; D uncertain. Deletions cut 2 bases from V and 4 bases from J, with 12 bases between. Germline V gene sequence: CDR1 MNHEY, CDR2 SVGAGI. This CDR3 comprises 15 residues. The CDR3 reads CASSYHDYTGNTIYF. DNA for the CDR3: TGTGCCAGCAGTTACCACGACTATACGGGAAACACCATATATTTT.

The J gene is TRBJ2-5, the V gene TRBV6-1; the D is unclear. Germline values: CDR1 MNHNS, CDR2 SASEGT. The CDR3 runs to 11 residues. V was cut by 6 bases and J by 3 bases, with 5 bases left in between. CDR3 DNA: TGTGCCAGCAGCCTTGAAGAGACCCAGTACTTC. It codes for CASSLEETQYF.

The CDR3 bases are TGTGCCAGCAGCCCCCGGGGAGGCTTGGGGTCCGGGGAGCTGTTTTTT. Its protein is CASSPRGGLGSGELFF. The V call is TRBV4-2, the J call TRBJ2-2; TRBD2 is a possible D gene (6 bases). Per the germline V gene, CDR1 is LGHNA and CDR2 is YNFKEQ. CDR3 length: 16 amino acids. V was cut by 4 bases and J by 6 bases, with 18 bases left in between.

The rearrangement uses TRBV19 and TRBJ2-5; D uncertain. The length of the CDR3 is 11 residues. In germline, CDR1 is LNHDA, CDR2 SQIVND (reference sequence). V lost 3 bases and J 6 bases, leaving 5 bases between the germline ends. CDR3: CASSMYKTQYF. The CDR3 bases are TGTGCCAGTAGTATGTACAAGACCCAGTACTTC. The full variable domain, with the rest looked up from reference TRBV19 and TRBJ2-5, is DGGITQSPKYLFRKEGQNVTLSCEQNLNHDAMYWYRQDPGQGLRLIYYSQIVNDFQKGDIAEGYSVSREKKESFPLTVTSAQKNPTAFYLCASSMYKTQYFGPGTRLLVL.

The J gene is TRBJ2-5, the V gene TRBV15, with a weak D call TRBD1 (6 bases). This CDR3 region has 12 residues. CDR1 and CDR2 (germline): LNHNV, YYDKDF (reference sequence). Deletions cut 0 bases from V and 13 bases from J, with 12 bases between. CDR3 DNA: TGTGCCACCAGCAGAGATTGGGGACAATTGTACTTC. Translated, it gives CATSRDWGQLYF. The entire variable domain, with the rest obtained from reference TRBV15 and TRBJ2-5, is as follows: DAMVIQNPRYQVTQFGKPVTLSCSQTLNHNVMYWYQQKSSQAPKLLFHYYDKDFNNEADTPDNFQSRRPNTSFCFLDIRSPGLGDTAMYLCATSRDWGQLYFGPGTRLLVL.

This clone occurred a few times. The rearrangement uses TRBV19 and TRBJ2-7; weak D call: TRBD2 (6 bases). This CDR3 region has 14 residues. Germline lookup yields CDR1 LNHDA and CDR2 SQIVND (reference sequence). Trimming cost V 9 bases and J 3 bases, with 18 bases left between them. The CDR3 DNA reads TGTGCCAGACATACCGGGACTGCTTTCTACGAGCAGTACTTC. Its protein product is CARHTGTAFYEQYF.

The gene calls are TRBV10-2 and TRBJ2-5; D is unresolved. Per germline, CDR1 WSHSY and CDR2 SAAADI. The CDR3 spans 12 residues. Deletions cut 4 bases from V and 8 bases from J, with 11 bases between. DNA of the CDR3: TGCGCCAGCAGTGTTAGGAGAGGCACCCAGTACTTC. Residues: CASSVRRGTQYF.

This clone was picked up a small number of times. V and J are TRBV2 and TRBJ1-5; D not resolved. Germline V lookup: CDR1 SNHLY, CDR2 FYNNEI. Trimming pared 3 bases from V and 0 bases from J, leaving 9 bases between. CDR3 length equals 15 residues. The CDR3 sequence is CASSDHSYSNQPQHF. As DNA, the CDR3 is TGTGCCAGCAGTGACCACAGCTATAGCAATCAGCCCCAGCATTTT.

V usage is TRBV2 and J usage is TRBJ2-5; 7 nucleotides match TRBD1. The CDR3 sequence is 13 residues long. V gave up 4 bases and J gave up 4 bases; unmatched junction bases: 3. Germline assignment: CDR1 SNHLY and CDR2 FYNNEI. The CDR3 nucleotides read TGTGCCAGCAGTGGACAGGGCGGAGAGACCCAGTACTTC. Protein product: CASSGQGGETQYF.

The CDR3 sequence is CASSFGGSYEQYF. Here the CDR3 DNA reads TGTGCCAGCAGCTTTGGGGGGTCCTACGAGCAGTACTTC. The chain links TRBV5-6 to TRBJ2-7, with D possibly being TRBD2 (6 bases). The CDR3 is 13 amino acids. The germline CDR1 and CDR2 sequences are SGHDT and YYEEEE. V shed 2 bases and J shed 1 base, with 7 bases lying between them. Together with reference TRBV5-6 and TRBJ2-7, the CDR3 gives the full variable domain: DAGVTQSPTHLIKTRGQQVTLRCSPKSGHDTVSWYQQALGQGPQFIFQYYEEEERQRGNFPDRFSGHQFPNYSSELNVNALLLGDSALYLCASSFGGSYEQYFGPGTRLTVT.

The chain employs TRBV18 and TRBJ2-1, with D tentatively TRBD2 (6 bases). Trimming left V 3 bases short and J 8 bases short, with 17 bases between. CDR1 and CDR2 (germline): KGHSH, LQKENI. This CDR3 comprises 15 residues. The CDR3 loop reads CASSPSRTREDEQFF. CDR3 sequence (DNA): TGTGCCAGCTCACCCAGCAGAACTAGGGAGGATGAGCAGTTCTTC.

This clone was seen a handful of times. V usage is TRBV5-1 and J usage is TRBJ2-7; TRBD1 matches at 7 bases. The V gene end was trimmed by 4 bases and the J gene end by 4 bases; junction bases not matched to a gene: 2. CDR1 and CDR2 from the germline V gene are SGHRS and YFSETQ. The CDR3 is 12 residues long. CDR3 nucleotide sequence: TGCGCCAGCAGCGGGGACAGTTACGAGCAGTACTTC. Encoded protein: CASSGDSYEQYF.

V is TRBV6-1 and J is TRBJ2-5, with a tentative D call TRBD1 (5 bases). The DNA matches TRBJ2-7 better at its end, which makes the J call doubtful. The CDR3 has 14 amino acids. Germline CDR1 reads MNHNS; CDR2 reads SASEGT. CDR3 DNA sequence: TGTGCCAGCAGGTTACAGGCAGGGAACTACGAGCAGTACTTC. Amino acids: CASRLQAGNYEQYF.

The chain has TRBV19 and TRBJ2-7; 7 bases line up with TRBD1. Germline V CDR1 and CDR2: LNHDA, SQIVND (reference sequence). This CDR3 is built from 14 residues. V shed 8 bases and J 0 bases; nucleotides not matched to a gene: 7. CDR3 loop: CASSFGTASYEQYF. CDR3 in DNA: TGTGCCAGTTCGTTTGGGACAGCCTCCTACGAGCAGTACTTC.